This TCR beta chain was recorded in a study of cytomegalovirus exposure and HLA in healthy donors. Per germline, CDR1 SQVTM and CDR2 ANQGSEA. The CDR3 spans 14 residues. A word on this clone: One junction end does not reproduce the germline sequence, and a read error may be involved.

With 60 Vbeta and 13 Jbeta primers, the PCR was carried out. Measured with immunoSEQ multiplex PCR; TCRdb has only the in-frame clones, and not every one. The sample gives 83,000 or so clones, approximately 79% of which show up once; 4.5% to 7% is in the top ten. The chain recombines TRBV29-1 with TRBJ2-3; 8 bases are shared with TRBD2. Input material: PBMCs. The TCR comes from a female donor in good health and CMV-seronegative. The CDR3 DNA reads as TGCAGCGTTGAGTCGGGGGGGGGCACAGATGCGCAGTATTTT. Amino acids: CSVESGGGTDAQYF.